This is a list of T cell receptor beta chains from one sample in a study of blood T cells in healthy people across ages. TCRdb re-derived calls from the 5' RACE reads in MiXCR, one entry per CDR3 protein. The repertoire includes over 450,000 distinct CDR3 sequences, 24% of them detected once, and 7.5% to 9% sits in the top ten. The sample was also linked to a second study, of T cells of mothers and their children.

The sequenced material came from blood. Receptors originate from a boy aged 5-17 years in good health. Both conserved end residues are part of each CDR3. D genes are given only for firm matches. Where a row states a size, it is once, few, many or the class of an expanded clone; other rows omit it.

clone size	V gene	D gene	J gene	CDR3 protein	CDR3 DNA
-	TRBV6-6	-	TRBJ2-3	CASQPFRDMGPVLQYF	TGTGCCAGCCAACCTTTTCGGGACATGGGGCCGGTTTTGCAGTATTTT
few	TRBV12-3/TRBV12-4	-	TRBJ2-5	CASSRDGTKETQYF	TGTGCCAGCAGCCGCGATGGGACCAAAGAGACCCAGTACTTC
few	TRBV2	-	TRBJ1-5	CASSGTGNEEPQHF	TGTGCCAGCAGTGGGACGGGAAACGAGGAGCCCCAGCATTTT
-	TRBV15	-	TRBJ1-6	CATSRDESLLGISPLHF	TGTGCCACCAGCAGAGATGAATCCCTTTTGGGGATTTCACCCCTCCACTTT
few	TRBV28	TRBD1	TRBJ2-7	CASSHSGTGGYEQYF	TGTGCCAGCAGCCACTCCGGGACAGGGGGCTACGAGCAGTACTTC
-	TRBV20-1	-	TRBJ1-2	CSARDNGYTF	TGCAGTGCTAGAGATAATGGCTACACCTTC
-	TRBV19	-	TRBJ1-1	CASSIEWRNMNTEAFF	TGTGCCAGTAGTATAGAGTGGCGGAACATGAACACTGAAGCTTTCTTT
few	TRBV25-1	TRBD1	TRBJ2-7	CASSEPGTGSYEQYF	TGTGCCAGCAGTGAACCCGGGACAGGGTCCTACGAGCAGTACTTC
-	TRBV28	-	TRBJ2-2	CASSRSDTGELFF	TGTGCCAGCAGCCGGTCGGACACCGGGGAGCTGTTTTTT
once	TRBV4-2	-	TRBJ1-3	CASSQVAGDSGNTIYF	TGTGCCAGCAGCCAAGTGGCTGGGGACTCTGGAAACACCATATATTTT
-	TRBV9	-	TRBJ1-1	CASSVGSSTEAFF	TGTGCCAGCAGCGTGGGATCGAGCACTGAAGCTTTCTTT
-	TRBV24-1	-	TRBJ2-1	CATSDATAKGSYNEQFF	TGTGCCACCAGTGACGCGACTGCTAAAGGATCCTACAATGAGCAGTTCTTC
-	TRBV4-3	TRBD2	TRBJ2-3	CASSQPSSGGGADTQYF	TGCGCCAGCAGCCAACCTTCAAGCGGGGGAGGGGCAGATACGCAGTATTTT
many	TRBV10-3	-	TRBJ2-5	CAISEGETQYF	TGTGCCATCAGTGAGGGAGAGACCCAGTACTTC
-	TRBV4-1	-	TRBJ1-4	CASNPDAPNEKLFF	TGCGCCAGCAACCCGGACGCCCCCAATGAAAAACTGTTTTTT
few	TRBV2	TRBD1	TRBJ2-7	CASSERGQGSYEQYF	TGTGCCAGCAGTGAACGTGGACAGGGGAGCTACGAGCAGTACTTC
-	TRBV7-9	TRBD1	TRBJ2-4	CASSPDRGDIQYF	TGTGCCAGCAGCCCCGACAGGGGGGACATTCAGTACTTC
-	TRBV28	-	TRBJ1-1	CASRSRSNTEAFF	TGTGCCAGCAGGAGCCGCAGCAACACTGAAGCTTTCTTT
-	TRBV28	-	TRBJ1-2	CASLNGAGNRSPVYGYTF	TGTGCCAGCTTAAATGGGGCAGGCAATAGATCCCCGGTCTATGGCTACACCTTC
-	TRBV4-1	TRBD1	TRBJ2-3	CASSQDPQGARTDTQYF	TGCGCCAGCAGCCAAGATCCGCAGGGGGCTCGAACAGATACGCAGTATTTT
-	TRBV5-1	-	TRBJ1-1	CASSLVLGGRDTEAFF	TGCGCCAGCAGCTTGGTTCTGGGGGGTCGTGACACTGAAGCTTTCTTT
few	TRBV6-1	-	TRBJ1-1	CASILRGDAFF	TGTGCCAGCATTCTACGGGGTGACGCTTTCTTT
-	TRBV12-3/TRBV12-4	-	TRBJ1-3	CASSRLDMRGNTIYF	TGTGCCAGCAGTCGGCTCGACATGCGGGGAAACACCATATATTTT
-	TRBV4-3	-	TRBJ2-2	CASSQEVGPDTGELFF	TGCGCCAGCAGCCAAGAGGTTGGCCCGGACACCGGGGAGCTGTTTTTT
-	TRBV7-9	-	TRBJ1-4	CASSSTRLEEKLFF	TGTGCCAGCAGCTCGACGAGGTTGGAGGAAAAACTGTTTTTT
-	TRBV7-8	-	TRBJ2-6	CASSLDWGSGANVLTF	TGTGCCAGCAGCCTCGACTGGGGCTCTGGGGCCAACGTCCTGACTTTC
-	TRBV6-6	-	TRBJ1-1	CASSRDSEAFF	TGTGCCAGCAGTCGCGACAGTGAAGCTTTCTTT
-	TRBV3-1	TRBD1	TRBJ1-2	CASSRTGAPYGYTF	TGTGCCAGCAGCCGGACAGGGGCACCCTATGGCTACACCTTC
few	TRBV7-9	-	TRBJ1-1	CASGRGGLRKGMNTEAFF	TGTGCCAGCGGGCGGGGGGGGTTGAGGAAGGGCATGAACACTGAAGCTTTCTTT
few	TRBV28	-	TRBJ2-7	CASKGPAPYEQYF	TGTGCCAGCAAGGGTCCAGCACCCTACGAGCAGTACTTC
few	TRBV3-1	TRBD2	TRBJ2-5	CASSPGGLAIQGTQYF	TGTGCCAGCAGCCCGGGGGGACTAGCGATTCAGGGGACCCAGTACTTC
-	TRBV4-3	TRBD2	TRBJ2-1	CASSQDRAGRYNEQFF	TGCGCCAGCAGCCAAGATCGAGCGGGACGATACAATGAGCAGTTCTTC
-	TRBV5-1	TRBD1	TRBJ2-7	CASSPDRGKQYF	TGCGCCAGCAGCCCGGACAGGGGGAAGCAGTACTTC
-	TRBV5-8	TRBD1	TRBJ1-2	CASSQTGTGLGHTF	TGTGCCAGCAGCCAAACCGGGACAGGGCTTGGCCACACCTTC
many	TRBV13	-	TRBJ2-1	CASSPRTVYNEQFF	TGTGCCAGCAGCCCAAGGACAGTCTACAATGAGCAGTTCTTC
many	TRBV14	-	TRBJ2-5	CASSQVQETQYF	TGTGCCAGCAGCCAAGTACAAGAGACCCAGTACTTC
-	TRBV4-3	-	TRBJ1-5	CASSQDSRGVQPQHF	TGCGCCAGCAGCCAAGATAGTCGGGGTGTGCAGCCCCAGCATTTT
few	TRBV7-8	-	TRBJ2-7	CASSLVEGYTTYEQYF	TGTGCCAGCAGCTTAGTAGAGGGGTATACGACCTACGAGCAGTACTTC
medium-sized	TRBV5-1	-	TRBJ2-5	CASSLSGYRGQETQYF	TGCGCCAGCAGCCTGTCAGGCTACAGAGGGCAAGAGACCCAGTACTTC
few	TRBV6-5	TRBD2	TRBJ2-1	CASSYEGTSGGSEQFF	TGTGCCAGCAGTTACGAAGGGACTAGCGGGGGGTCGGAGCAGTTCTTC
-	TRBV21-1	-	TRBJ2-7	CASSKGRDSSYEQYF	TGTGCCAGCAGCAAAGGCCGAGACAGCTCCTACGAGCAGTACTTC
few	TRBV6-5	TRBD2	TRBJ2-7	CASSSGRAPNEQYF	TGTGCCAGCAGTAGCGGGAGGGCCCCCAACGAGCAGTACTTC
few	TRBV7-9	-	TRBJ2-5	CASSLQEGQETQYF	TGTGCCAGCAGCTTACAGGAAGGCCAAGAGACCCAGTACTTC
-	TRBV4-3	-	TRBJ2-7	CASSSARRGEQYF	TGCGCCAGCAGCTCTGCTCGTCGCGGCGAGCAGTACTTC
-	TRBV5-4	-	TRBJ1-2	CASRKVLEDGYTF	TGTGCCAGCAGAAAGGTTTTGGAGGATGGCTACACCTTC
few	TRBV28	-	TRBJ1-3	CASSWTERNTIYF	TGTGCCAGCAGTTGGACCGAGCGCAACACCATATATTTT
few	TRBV28	TRBD2	TRBJ2-5	CASSLKLAGALGETQYF	TGTGCCAGCAGTTTAAAACTAGCGGGAGCTTTAGGAGAGACCCAGTACTTC
few	TRBV6-2/TRBV6-3	TRBD1	TRBJ1-3	CASGPTGGGNTIYF	TGTGCCAGCGGCCCGACAGGGGGAGGAAACACCATATATTTT
few	TRBV6-5	-	TRBJ2-5	CAQRRDLKYF	TGTGCCCAGCGGAGAGACTTGAAGTACTTC
few	TRBV28	-	TRBJ2-2	CASSSAPTGELFF	TGTGCCAGCAGTTCGGCACCAACCGGGGAGCTGTTTTTT
-	TRBV7-9	-	TRBJ1-3	CASSLGVLSGNTIYF	TGTGCCAGCAGCTTAGGGGTCCTCTCTGGAAACACCATATATTTT
-	TRBV20-1	TRBD1	TRBJ2-5	CSATNRDRVVETHYF	TGCAGTGCCACAAACCGGGACAGGGTGGTGGAGACCCACTACTTC
-	TRBV7-9	TRBD1	TRBJ2-4	CASSLGGTGGSRNIQYF	TGTGCCAGCAGCTTAGGGGGTACAGGGGGCTCGAGAAACATTCAGTACTTC